The rows below give T cell receptor beta chains drawn from one sample of a study of control samples from healthy donors and cancer patients. Profiling relied on immunoSEQ multiplex PCR, and the TCRdb table lists in-frame clones only, not all of them. The top ten hold 25% to 40% of the sample, which has 15,000 to 20,000 clones, 85% to 90% seen once. Sequenced sample: PBMCs. The receptors originated from a man in his fifties or sixties with head and neck cancer. The CDR3 runs from the conserved cysteine through the conserved F or W. Each record gives: J gene, clone size, D gene, V gene, CDR3 length, CDR3 protein, CDR3 DNA. A D gene is named only where the DNA matches it firmly. Rows may omit the clone size; those that give it use once, few, many or a size class.

J gene: TRBJ1-3
clone size: .
D gene: .
V gene: TRBV4-2
CDR3 length: 16
CDR3 protein: CASSEQGASAGNTIYF
CDR3 DNA: TGTGCCAGCAGCGAACAGGGTGCTAGCGCTGGAAACACCATATATTTT

J gene: TRBJ1-1
clone size: .
D gene: .
V gene: TRBV5-1
CDR3 length: 14
CDR3 protein: CASSSQGLNTEAFF
CDR3 DNA: TGCGCCAGCAGCTCGCAGGGTCTGAACACTGAAGCTTTCTTT

J gene: TRBJ1-5
clone size: .
D gene: .
V gene: TRBV10-1
CDR3 length: 14
CDR3 protein: CASGNRDSNQPQHF
CDR3 DNA: TGCGCCAGCGGAAACAGGGATAGCAATCAGCCCCAGCATTTT

J gene: TRBJ2-2
clone size: .
D gene: .
V gene: TRBV6-5
CDR3 length: 13
CDR3 protein: CASTRGSTGELFF
CDR3 DNA: TGTGCCAGCACTCGGGGCTCCACCGGGGAGCTGTTTTTT

J gene: TRBJ2-5
clone size: .
D gene: .
V gene: TRBV10-3
CDR3 length: 15
CDR3 protein: CAISIAGPSQETQYF
CDR3 DNA: TGTGCCATCAGTATAGCAGGGCCATCCCAAGAGACCCAGTACTTC

J gene: TRBJ1-1
clone size: .
D gene: .
V gene: TRBV5-1
CDR3 length: 13
CDR3 protein: CASSLDRPEGAFF
CDR3 DNA: TGCGCCAGCAGCTTGGACAGGCCCGAGGGAGCTTTCTTT

J gene: TRBJ2-1
clone size: .
D gene: TRBD2
V gene: TRBV6-1
CDR3 length: 16
CDR3 protein: CASSEFRGGPYNEQFF
CDR3 DNA: TGTGCCAGCAGTGAATTTCGGGGGGGCCCCTACAATGAGCAGTTCTTC

J gene: TRBJ1-6
clone size: .
D gene: .
V gene: TRBV6-1
CDR3 length: 14
CDR3 protein: CASSEVATGSPLHF
CDR3 DNA: TGTGCCAGCAGTGAAGTAGCGACCGGTTCACCCCTCCACTTT

J gene: TRBJ1-1
clone size: .
D gene: TRBD1
V gene: TRBV3-1/TRBV3-2
CDR3 length: 15
CDR3 protein: CASSQRNRGDTEAFF
CDR3 DNA: TGTGCCAGCAGCCAGCGAAACAGGGGGGACACTGAAGCTTTCTTT

J gene: TRBJ1-2
clone size: once
D gene: .
V gene: TRBV12-3/TRBV12-4
CDR3 length: 13
CDR3 protein: CASSRLESYGYTF
CDR3 DNA: TGTGCCAGCAGTCGGTTGGAGTCATATGGCTACACCTTC

J gene: TRBJ2-3
clone size: .
D gene: .
V gene: TRBV2
CDR3 length: 15
CDR3 protein: CASRGPGVGTDTQYF
CDR3 DNA: TGTGCCAGCAGGGGGCCAGGGGTTGGAACAGATACGCAGTATTTT

J gene: TRBJ1-1
clone size: .
D gene: .
V gene: TRBV7-8
CDR3 length: 11
CDR3 protein: CASTDHTEAFF
CDR3 DNA: TGTGCCAGCACCGACCACACTGAAGCTTTCTTT